This TCR beta chain was identified in a study of PD-L1 blockade in urothelial cancer. For the study at large: Once treatment had started, blood was analyzed at 3 weeks (second dose) and again at 6 weeks.

The CDR3 sequence is 15 residues long. Unmatched junction bases numbered 7, after V lost 0 bases and J lost 9 bases. The germline CDR1 and CDR2 sequences are SGHDT and YYEEEE. Sequenced by immunoSEQ multiplex PCR; TCRdb stores in-frame clones only, minus some. The table has about 95,000 clones, around 89% seen once; the top ten hold around 1.5%. Time point here: pretreatment peripheral blood. Patients each gave 1 to 8 samples, pretreatment and on-treatment. The sample holds one count of this clone. This sequence originates from a man aged 60 to 75 with urothelial cancer. The chain combines TRBV5-6 with TRBJ2-2; 8 bases line up with TRBD1. The source was PBMCs, collected around atezolizumab (anti-PD-L1) treatment. CDR3 residues: CASSLVGQDLRELFF. CDR3 in DNA: TGTGCCAGCAGCTTGGTGGGACAGGATTTGAGGGAGCTGTTTTTT. Using reference TRBV5-6 and TRBJ2-2 for the parts outside the CDR3, the full variable domain is DAGVTQSPTHLIKTRGQQVTLRCSPKSGHDTVSWYQQALGQGPQFIFQYYEEEERQRGNFPDRFSGHQFPNYSSELNVNALLLGDSALYLCASSLVGQDLRELFFGEGSRLTVL.